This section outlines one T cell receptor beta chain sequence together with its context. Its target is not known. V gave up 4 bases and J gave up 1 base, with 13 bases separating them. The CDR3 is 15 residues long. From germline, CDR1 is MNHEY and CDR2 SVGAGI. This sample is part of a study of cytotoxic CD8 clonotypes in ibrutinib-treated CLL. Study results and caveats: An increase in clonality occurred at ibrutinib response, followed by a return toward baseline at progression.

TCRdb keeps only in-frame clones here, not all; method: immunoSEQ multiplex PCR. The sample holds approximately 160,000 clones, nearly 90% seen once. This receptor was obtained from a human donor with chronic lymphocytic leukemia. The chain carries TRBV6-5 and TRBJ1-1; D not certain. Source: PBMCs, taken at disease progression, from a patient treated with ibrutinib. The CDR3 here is CASSSGLTRNTEAFF. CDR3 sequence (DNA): TGTGCCAGCAGTTCGGGTCTAACCAGGAACACTGAAGCTTTCTTT.